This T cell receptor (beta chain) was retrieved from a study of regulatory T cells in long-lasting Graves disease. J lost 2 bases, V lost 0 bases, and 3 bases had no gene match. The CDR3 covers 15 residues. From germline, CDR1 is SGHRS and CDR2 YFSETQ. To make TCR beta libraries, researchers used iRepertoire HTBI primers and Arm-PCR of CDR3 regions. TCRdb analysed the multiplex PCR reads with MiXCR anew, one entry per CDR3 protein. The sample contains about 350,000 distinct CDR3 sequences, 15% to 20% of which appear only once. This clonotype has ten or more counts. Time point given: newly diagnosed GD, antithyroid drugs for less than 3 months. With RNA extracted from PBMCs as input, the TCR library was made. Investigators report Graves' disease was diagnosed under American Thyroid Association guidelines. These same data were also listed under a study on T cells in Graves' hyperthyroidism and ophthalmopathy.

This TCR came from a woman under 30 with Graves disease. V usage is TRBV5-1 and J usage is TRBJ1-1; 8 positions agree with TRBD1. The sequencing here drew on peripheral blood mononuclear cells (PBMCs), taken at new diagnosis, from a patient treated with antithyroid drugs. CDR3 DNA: TGCGCCAGCAGCTTGGTACCAGGGGGCAACACTGAAGCTTTCTTT. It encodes CASSLVPGGNTEAFF. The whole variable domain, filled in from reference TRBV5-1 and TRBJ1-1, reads KAGVTQTPRYLIKTRGQQVTLSCSPISGHRSVSWYQQTPGQGLQFLFEYFSETQRNKGNFPGRFSGRQFSNSRSEMNVSTLELGDSALYLCASSLVPGGNTEAFFGQGTRLTVV.